This T cell receptor (beta chain) originates from a study of STAT3 mutations in large granular lymphocyte leukemia. Overall study context: More than half of T-LGLL patients received immunosuppressive therapy. Points from the study as a whole: At least one immunodominant TCR beta clonotype appeared in every T-cell large granular lymphocyte leukemia patient. No sample exists from the first appearance of each clone. Some patients had dominant TCR clones larger than their STAT3 mutant burden. After therapy, 6 of 18 patients switched clonotypes, all new clones STAT3 wild type.

V shed 3 bases, J shed 5 bases, and the junction held 5 bases outside the gene matches. This CDR3 contains 14 residues. Germline V gene sequence: CDR1 SGHRS, CDR2 YFSETQ. In the case of this clone: Its antigen is not known.

Produced via immunoSEQ multiplex PCR; TCRdb's table is partial and in-frame only. The sample shows some 37,000 clones, over 75% of them seen only once. This clonotype originated in a human donor with T large granular lymphocyte leukemia. Some clones in this sample may be carry-over from other donors' samples. V and J are TRBV5-1 and TRBJ2-3; 8 bases match TRBD2. The sequenced sample was PBMCs. In DNA form, the CDR3 reads TGCGCCAGCAGCTCCGGACTAGCTCAAGATACGCAGTATTTT. It specifies CASSSGLAQDTQYF. Filled out from reference TRBV5-1 and TRBJ2-3, the complete variable domain reads KAGVTQTPRYLIKTRGQQVTLSCSPISGHRSVSWYQQTPGQGLQFLFEYFSETQRNKGNFPGRFSGRQFSNSRSEMNVSTLELGDSALYLCASSSGLAQDTQYFGPGTRLTVL.